This T cell receptor (beta chain) was identified during a study of OX40 agonist ivuxolimab in advanced cancers. Background on the study: Ivuxolimab is a fully human IgG2 antibody that activates OX40 (CD134). Across the patients, intravenous ivuxolimab was delivered every 2 weeks at 0.01 to 10 mg/kg. Eligibility rules accepted prior anti-PD-1, anti-PD-L1 or anti-CTLA-4 therapy, and over 35% had some. General study points: Expanded clones belonging to CD8+ T cells outnumbered, on average, those of CD4+.

Generated by immunoSEQ multiplex PCR, the TCRdb table keeps only in-frame clones and is missing some. This table has more than 55,000 clones, 88% appearing once. Within the sample, this clone is medium-sized. Its antigen is still unknown. Germline CDR1 and CDR2: SGHTA and FQGTGA. V was clipped by 1 base and J by 5 bases, with 11 bases between them. The CDR3 length is 14 residues. The sample in question was CD4+ or CD8+ T cells sorted from blood, obtained in a trial of the OX40 agonist ivuxolimab. This TCR came from an adult with an advanced solid tumor such as melanoma, head and neck, liver or kidney cancer. The genes are TRBV7-3 and TRBJ1-1; D gene unclear. In DNA form, the CDR3 reads TGTGCCAGCAGCTTAAGGGCAGTTAGGACTGAAGCTTTCTTT. It translates to CASSLRAVRTEAFF.